This T cell receptor beta chain derives from a study of persistence of HIV-infected CD4 T cells (dated by TCRdb to 2018 to 2021). Regarding the research as a whole: The study isolated CMV- and HIV-1 Gag-responding CD4+ T cells from ART-treated individuals to examine antigen-driven clonal expansion of HIV-1-infected cells. The median time participants had been on suppressive ART was 7 to 9 years. Peripheral blood samples of up to about 200 mL were obtained at multiple time points, with the exception of a couple of participants, for whom leukapheresis was performed at a single time point. Proviral sequencing was used to assess clonality among infected cells, whereas TCRbeta sequencing gauged the clonality of all cells within each sorted population. In the cross-participant TCR cluster analysis, eight or nine participants were included for CMV and 6 or 7 participants were included for Gag. The research as a whole found: A correlation was observed between TCR oligoclonality and proviral oligoclonality within the same sorted populations. Only a small number of individuals took part in the study, and only a limited range of antigens was tested. Bulk TCR analyses could not be limited to the rare CMV-responding cells that actually contained HIV-1 proviruses. Significantly lower TCRbeta richness was observed in CMV- and Gag-responding cells than in anti-CD3/anti-CD28-responding cells, and higher oligoclonality was observed in CMV-responding cells than in CD3/CD28-stimulated and Gag-responding cells. Degenerate expanded CDR3beta sequences were enriched in antigen-responding cells, suggesting convergent selection of CD4+ responses to CMV and Gag.

TCRbeta repertoires were sequenced from genomic DNA with the immunoSEQ hsTCRB assay version 4 in survey mode. For TCRbeta sequencing, genomic DNA was diluted to roughly 9.2 ng/uL, with up to about 1 ug used per sample. Processing in the source paper ran as follows. Analysis of the TCRbeta data was done in ImmunoSeq Analyzer 3.0, and diversity was computed on productive nucleotide rearrangements. Using the Immunarch R package, lower-bound TCR diversity was estimated with the improved Chao index and clonality was estimated with the Gini coefficient. Different nucleotide rearrangements encoding the same CDR3beta amino acid sequence were counted as distinct clonotypes. TCRbeta sequences significantly enriched in antigen-responding cells relative to anti-CD3/anti-CD28-activated cells were identified by differential abundance analysis. TCRs were clustered by predicted peptide-MHC specificity with GLIPH2, both within individual participants and across merged participant data sets. Sourced from immuneACCESS, this table was stored by TCRdb with only in-frame sequences that have V and J called. A share of the clones is absent; for the studies checked, an unresolved V gene accounts for under half, and the remainder has no known explanation. V, J and clone size reflect that table, while D and trimming were determined from the DNA. This sample comprises about 40,000 clones, approximately 81% of them detected only once. The leading ten clones occupy more than 4.5% of the sample.

The treatment or condition tag for this specimen amounts to: suppressive antiretroviral therapy. A pool of overlapping 15-mer peptides from HIV-1 Gag, at 0.9 to 1 ug per peptide per mL, was used to stimulate the cells. Memory CD4+ T cells that did not respond, being CD40L-negative, CD69-negative and CD45RO-high, were sorted as memory populations depleted of antigen-responding cells. HIV-1-infected adults in whom suppressive ART had been started during chronic infection were enrolled as participants. Plasma HIV-1 RNA had been undetectable (below 50 copies/mL) in participants for at least 4 years. To be included, a participant needed positive CMV serology and a CD4+ T cell count above 400 cells/uL. Before stimulation, PBMCs were isolated using density centrifugation and then depleted of CD8+ T cells. For less than 20 hours, the CD8-depleted PBMCs were stimulated with anti-CD28/CD49d costimulation, a CD40-blocking antibody, and enfuvirtide to prevent new infections. Cell sorting was done on a Beckman Coulter MoFlo Legacy or XDP sorter, and dead cells were excluded with propidium iodide. Genomic DNA was extracted with the QIAamp DNA Mini Kit for samples above one million cells, otherwise with the Quick-DNA Microprep Kit.

In the case of this clone: Its recognized antigen is unknown. No qualities accompany the bases; no much larger clone lies one base away. Other DNA sequences in this sample translate to the same CDR3.

The clonotype originates from an adult with HIV. The donor label of this sample is uncertain. Material: cultured CD4+ T cells from PBMCs, obtained from a patient who received antiretroviral therapy. The cell subset or site label, read with the paper, signifies: CD40L-CD69- CD45RO-high memory CD4 T cells not responding to Gag peptides.

The nucleotide sequence reads TGTGCCAGCAGTGAACCAAGGGGGCGCGGTGAAAAACTGTTTTTT. Its coded protein is CASSEPRGRGEKLFF. The V gene is TRBV6-1 and the J gene is TRBJ1-4; TRBD1 agrees with 7 junctional bases. In the germline V gene, CDR1 corresponds to MNHNS and CDR2 to SASEGT. V loses 2 bases at its end and J loses 7 bases; junction bases beyond the gene matches: 7. There are 15 amino acids in the CDR3, from cysteine to phenylalanine inclusive. Kept here is only the CDR3 DNA, which spans 45 bases and is read in frame from base 1.